The clone carrying this T cell receptor beta chain was picked up a small number of times. Its antigen is not known. This record comes from a study of cytomegalovirus exposure and HLA in healthy donors. Overall study: Earlier findings included over 90 million unique TCR beta sequences obtained from 180 million or so T cells. As released early, the data held some 80 million unique TCRs from HLA-typed donors. General observations from the study: In a later analysis, parvovirus B19, influenza, CMV and Epstein-Barr virus appeared linked to several top co-occurrence clusters.

V lost 0 bases, J lost 3 bases, and 3 bases stayed unmatched. Germline CDR1 PRHDT, CDR2 FYEKMQ (reference sequence). This CDR3 region has 15 residues. It was healthy bone marrow donors who served as donors. This PCR relied on a set of 60 Vbeta primers and 13 Jbeta primers. Sequencing was performed with immunoSEQ multiplex PCR; in TCRdb, only in-frame clones are kept and a portion is missing. Among about 110,000 clones listed, about 15% were seen once. Material for sequencing was PBMCs. This chain joins TRBV13 and TRBJ2-7, with 9 bases matching TRBD2. The sequence was collected from a female donor in good health and CMV-seronegative. The CDR3: CASSLGGTSSYEQYF. CDR3 in DNA: TGTGCCAGCAGCTTAGGGGGGACTAGCAGCTACGAGCAGTACTTC.